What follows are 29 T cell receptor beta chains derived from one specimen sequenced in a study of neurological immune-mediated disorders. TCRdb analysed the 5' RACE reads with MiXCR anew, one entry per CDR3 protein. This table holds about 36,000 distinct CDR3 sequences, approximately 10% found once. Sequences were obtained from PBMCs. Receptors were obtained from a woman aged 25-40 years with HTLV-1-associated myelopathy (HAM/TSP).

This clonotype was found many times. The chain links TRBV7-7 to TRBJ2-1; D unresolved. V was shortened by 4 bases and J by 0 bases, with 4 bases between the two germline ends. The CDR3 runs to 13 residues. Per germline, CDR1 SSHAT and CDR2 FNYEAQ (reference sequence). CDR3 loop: CASSSSSYNEQFF. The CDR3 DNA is TGTGCCAGCAGCTCGAGCTCCTACAATGAGCAGTTCTTC.

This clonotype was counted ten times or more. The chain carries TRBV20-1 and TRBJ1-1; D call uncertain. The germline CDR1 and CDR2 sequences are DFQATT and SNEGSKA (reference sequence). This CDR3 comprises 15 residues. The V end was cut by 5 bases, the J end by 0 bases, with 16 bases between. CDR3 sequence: CSAVVAGRLNTEAFF. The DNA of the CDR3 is TGCAGTGCTGTGGTGGCAGGACGGTTGAACACTGAAGCTTTCTTT.

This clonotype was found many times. DNA of the CDR3: TGCAGTGCTGGGGCTGGTATTAGCAATCAGCCCCAGCATTTT. Protein sequence: CSAGAGISNQPQHF. The V call is TRBV20-1, the J call TRBJ1-5, with a possible D match to TRBD1 (5 bases). This CDR3 has 14 amino acids. The germline V gene encodes CDR1 DFQATT and CDR2 SNEGSKA (reference sequence). The germline V and J ends were trimmed by 5 bases and 0 bases, with 11 bases remaining between them.

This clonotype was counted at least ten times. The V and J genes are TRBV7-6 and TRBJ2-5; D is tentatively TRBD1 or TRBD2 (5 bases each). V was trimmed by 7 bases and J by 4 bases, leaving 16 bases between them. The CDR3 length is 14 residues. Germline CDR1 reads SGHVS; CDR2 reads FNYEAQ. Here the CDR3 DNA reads TGTGCCAGCACCACGGGACCAACCGCAGAGACCCAGTACTTC. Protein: CASTTGPTAETQYF.

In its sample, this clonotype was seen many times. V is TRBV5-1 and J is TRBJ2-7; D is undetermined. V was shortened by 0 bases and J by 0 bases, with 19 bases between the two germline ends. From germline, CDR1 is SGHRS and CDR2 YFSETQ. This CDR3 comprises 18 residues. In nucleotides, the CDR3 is TGCGCCAGCAGCTTGGGGGTAGGTTCTGAACCCCGCTCCTACGAGCAGTACTTC. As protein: CASSLGVGSEPRSYEQYF.

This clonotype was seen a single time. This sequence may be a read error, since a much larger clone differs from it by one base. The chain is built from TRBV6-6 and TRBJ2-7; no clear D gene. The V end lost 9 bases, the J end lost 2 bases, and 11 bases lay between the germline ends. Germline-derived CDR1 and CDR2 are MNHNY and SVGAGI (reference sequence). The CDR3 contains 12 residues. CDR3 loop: CARFRSPYEQYF. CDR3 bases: TGTGCCAGATTTCGGAGCCCCTACGAGCAGTACTTC.

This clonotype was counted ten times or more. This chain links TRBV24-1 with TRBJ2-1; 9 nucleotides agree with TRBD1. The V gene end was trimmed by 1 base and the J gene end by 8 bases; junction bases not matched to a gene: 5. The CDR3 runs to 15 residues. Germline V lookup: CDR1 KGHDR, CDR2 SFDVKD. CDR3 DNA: TGTGCCACCAGTGATTTAGGGACAGGGTCGGATGAGCAGTTCTTC. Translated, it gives CATSDLGTGSDEQFF.

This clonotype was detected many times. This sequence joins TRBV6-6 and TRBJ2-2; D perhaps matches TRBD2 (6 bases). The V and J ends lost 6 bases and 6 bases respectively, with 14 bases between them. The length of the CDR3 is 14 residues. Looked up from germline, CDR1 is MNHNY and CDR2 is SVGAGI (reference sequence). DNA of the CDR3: TGTGCCAGCAGCCCTCCTCCTAGCGCCGGGGAGCTGTTTTTT. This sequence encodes CASSPPPSAGELFF.

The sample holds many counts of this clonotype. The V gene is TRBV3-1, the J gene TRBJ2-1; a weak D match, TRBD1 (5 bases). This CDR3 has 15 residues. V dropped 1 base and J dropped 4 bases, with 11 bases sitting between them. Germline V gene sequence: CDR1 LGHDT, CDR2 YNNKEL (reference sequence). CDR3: CASSQGPQVYNEQFF. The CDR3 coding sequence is TGTGCCAGCAGCCAAGGTCCACAGGTTTACAATGAGCAGTTCTTC.

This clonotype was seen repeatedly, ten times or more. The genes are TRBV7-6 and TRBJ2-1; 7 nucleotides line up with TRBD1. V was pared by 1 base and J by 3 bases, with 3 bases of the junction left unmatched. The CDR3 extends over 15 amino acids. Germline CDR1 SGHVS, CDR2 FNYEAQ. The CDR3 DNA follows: TGTGCCAGCAGCTTAGGACAGGGCTACTACAATGAGCAGTTCTTC. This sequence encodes CASSLGQGYYNEQFF.

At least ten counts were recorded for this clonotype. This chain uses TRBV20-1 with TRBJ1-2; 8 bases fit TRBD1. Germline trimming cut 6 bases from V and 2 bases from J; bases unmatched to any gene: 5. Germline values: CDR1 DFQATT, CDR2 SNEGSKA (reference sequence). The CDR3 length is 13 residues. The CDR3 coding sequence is TGCAGTGCAGCGACAGGGGAAAACTATGGCTACACCTTC. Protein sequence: CSAATGENYGYTF.

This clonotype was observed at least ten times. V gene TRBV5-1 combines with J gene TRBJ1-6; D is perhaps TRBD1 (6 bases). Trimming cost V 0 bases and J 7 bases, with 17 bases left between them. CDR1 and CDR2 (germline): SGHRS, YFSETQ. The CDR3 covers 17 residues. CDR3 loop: CASSLVSAGARNSPLHF. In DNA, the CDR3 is TGCGCCAGCAGCTTGGTCAGTGCGGGGGCAAGGAATTCACCCCTCCACTTT.

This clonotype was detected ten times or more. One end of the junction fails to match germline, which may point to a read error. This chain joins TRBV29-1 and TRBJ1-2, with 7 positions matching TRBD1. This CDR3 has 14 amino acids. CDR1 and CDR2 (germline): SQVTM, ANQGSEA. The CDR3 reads CSVDGDSRSYDYTF. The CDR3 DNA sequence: TGCAGCGTGGACGGGGACAGCAGATCCTATGACTACACCTTC.

As DNA, the CDR3 is TGTGCCAGCAGAGTACAGGGGGTCGCGGATACGCAGTATTTT. It translates to CASRVQGVADTQYF. This sequence joins TRBV16 and TRBJ2-3; 8 bases are shared with TRBD1. After removal of 6 bases from V and 6 bases from J, the junction contained 8 bases not matched to a gene. Germline CDR1 is KGHSY and CDR2 is FQNENV. This CDR3 is built from 14 residues.

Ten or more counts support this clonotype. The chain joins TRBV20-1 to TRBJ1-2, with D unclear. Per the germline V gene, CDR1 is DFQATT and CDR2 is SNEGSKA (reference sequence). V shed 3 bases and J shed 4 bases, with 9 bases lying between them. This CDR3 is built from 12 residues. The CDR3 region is CSASPDTYGYTF. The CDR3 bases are TGCAGTGCTAGTCCCGACACCTATGGCTACACCTTC.

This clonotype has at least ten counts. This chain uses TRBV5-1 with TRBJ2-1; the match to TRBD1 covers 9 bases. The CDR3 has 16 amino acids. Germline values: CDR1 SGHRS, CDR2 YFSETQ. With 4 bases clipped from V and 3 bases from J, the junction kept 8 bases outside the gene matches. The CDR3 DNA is TGCGCCAGCAGCCTCACCGGGACAGGGCACTACAATGAGCAGTTCTTC. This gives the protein CASSLTGTGHYNEQFF.

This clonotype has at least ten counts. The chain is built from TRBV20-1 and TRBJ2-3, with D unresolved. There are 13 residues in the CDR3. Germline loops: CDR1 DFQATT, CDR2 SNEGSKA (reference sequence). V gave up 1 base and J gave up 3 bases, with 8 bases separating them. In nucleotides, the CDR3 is TGCAGTGCTAGAGTTATAGCAACAGATACGCAGTATTTT. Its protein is CSARVIATDTQYF.

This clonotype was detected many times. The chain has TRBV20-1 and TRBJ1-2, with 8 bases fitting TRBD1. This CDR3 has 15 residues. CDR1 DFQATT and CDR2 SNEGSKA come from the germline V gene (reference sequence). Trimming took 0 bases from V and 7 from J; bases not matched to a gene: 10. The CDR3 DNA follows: TGCAGTGCTAGAGATTTGACAGGGGACGTAGGTGGCTACACCTTC. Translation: CSARDLTGDVGGYTF.

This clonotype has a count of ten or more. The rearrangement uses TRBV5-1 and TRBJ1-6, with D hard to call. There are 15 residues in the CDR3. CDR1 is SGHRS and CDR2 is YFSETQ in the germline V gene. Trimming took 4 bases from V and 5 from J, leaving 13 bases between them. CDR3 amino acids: CASSEGPGDNSPLHF. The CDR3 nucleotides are TGCGCCAGCAGCGAAGGCCCCGGGGATAATTCACCCCTCCACTTT.

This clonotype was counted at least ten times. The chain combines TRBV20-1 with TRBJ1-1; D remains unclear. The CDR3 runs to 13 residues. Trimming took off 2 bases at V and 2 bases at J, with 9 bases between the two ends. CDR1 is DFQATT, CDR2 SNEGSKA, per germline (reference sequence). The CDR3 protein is CSARTPLNTEAFF. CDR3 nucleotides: TGCAGTGCTAGAACTCCGTTAAACACTGAAGCTTTCTTT.

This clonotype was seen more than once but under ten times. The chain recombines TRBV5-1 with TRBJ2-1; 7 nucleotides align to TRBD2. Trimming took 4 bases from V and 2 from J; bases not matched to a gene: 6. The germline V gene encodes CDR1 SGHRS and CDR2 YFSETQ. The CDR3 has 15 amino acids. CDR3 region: CASSGGGGTYNEQFF. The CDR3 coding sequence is TGCGCCAGCAGCGGGGGGGGTGGAACCTACAATGAGCAGTTCTTC.

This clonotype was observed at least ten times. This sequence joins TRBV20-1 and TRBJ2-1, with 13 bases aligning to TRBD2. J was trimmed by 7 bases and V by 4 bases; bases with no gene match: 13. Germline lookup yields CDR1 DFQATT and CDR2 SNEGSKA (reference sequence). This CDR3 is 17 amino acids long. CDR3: CSAKGAPGLAGTNEQFF. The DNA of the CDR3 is TGCAGTGCTAAGGGGGCGCCGGGACTAGCGGGGACAAATGAGCAGTTCTTC.

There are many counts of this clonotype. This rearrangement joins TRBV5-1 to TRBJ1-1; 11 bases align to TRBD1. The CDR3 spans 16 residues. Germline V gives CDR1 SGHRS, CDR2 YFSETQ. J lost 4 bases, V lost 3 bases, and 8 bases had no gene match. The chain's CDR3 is CASSSLPGQGGTEAFF. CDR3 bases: TGCGCCAGCAGCTCACTTCCGGGACAGGGGGGCACTGAAGCTTTCTTT. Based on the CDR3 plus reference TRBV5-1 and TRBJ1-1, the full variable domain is KAGVTQTPRYLIKTRGQQVTLSCSPISGHRSVSWYQQTPGQGLQFLFEYFSETQRNKGNFPGRFSGRQFSNSRSEMNVSTLELGDSALYLCASSSLPGQGGTEAFFGQGTRLTVV.

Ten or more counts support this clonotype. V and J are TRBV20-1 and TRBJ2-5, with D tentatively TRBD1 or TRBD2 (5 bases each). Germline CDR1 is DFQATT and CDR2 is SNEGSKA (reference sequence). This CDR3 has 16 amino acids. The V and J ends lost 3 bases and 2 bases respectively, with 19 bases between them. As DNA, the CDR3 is TGCAGTGCTAGGAGACTTACCGGGACGGAGCAAGAGACCCAGTACTTC. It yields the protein CSARRLTGTEQETQYF.

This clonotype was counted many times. The CDR3 region has the DNA TGTGCCAGCAGCTTAGCGACTAGCGGGGGGTCCTACAATGAGCAGTTCTTC. This sequence encodes CASSLATSGGSYNEQFF. The V call is TRBV7-9, the J call TRBJ2-1; TRBD2 matches at 13 bases. From germline, CDR1 is SEHNR and CDR2 FQNEAQ (reference sequence). V lost 0 bases, J lost 1 base, and 0 bases stayed unmatched. This CDR3 is 17 amino acids long.

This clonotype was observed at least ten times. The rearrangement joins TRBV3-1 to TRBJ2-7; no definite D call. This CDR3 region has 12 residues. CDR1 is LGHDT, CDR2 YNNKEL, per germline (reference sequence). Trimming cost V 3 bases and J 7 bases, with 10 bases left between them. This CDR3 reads CASSHGDGEQYF. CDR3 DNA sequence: TGTGCCAGCAGCCATGGGGATGGGGAGCAGTACTTC.

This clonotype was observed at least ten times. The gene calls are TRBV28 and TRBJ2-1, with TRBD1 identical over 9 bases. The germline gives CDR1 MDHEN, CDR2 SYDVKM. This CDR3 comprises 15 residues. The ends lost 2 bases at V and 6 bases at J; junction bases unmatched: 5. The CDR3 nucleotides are TGTGCCAGCAGTTTAACGACAGGGGGATCCAATGAGCAGTTCTTC. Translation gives CASSLTTGGSNEQFF.

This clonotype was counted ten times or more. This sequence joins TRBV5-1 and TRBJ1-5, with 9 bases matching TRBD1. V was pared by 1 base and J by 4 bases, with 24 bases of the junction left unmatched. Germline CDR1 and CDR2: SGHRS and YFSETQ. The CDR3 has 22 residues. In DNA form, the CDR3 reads TGCGCCAGCAGCTTGATTTCTCCGGGACAGGGAATCTTTTTCCCCCGAAATCAGCCCCAGCATTTT. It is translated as CASSLISPGQGIFFPRNQPQHF.

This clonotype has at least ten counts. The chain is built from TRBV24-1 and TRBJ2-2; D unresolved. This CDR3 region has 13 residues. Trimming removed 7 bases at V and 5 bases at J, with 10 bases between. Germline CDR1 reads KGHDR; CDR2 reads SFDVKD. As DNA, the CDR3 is TGTGCCACCAGAGACTTGGGGACCGGGGAGCTGTTTTTT. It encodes CATRDLGTGELFF.